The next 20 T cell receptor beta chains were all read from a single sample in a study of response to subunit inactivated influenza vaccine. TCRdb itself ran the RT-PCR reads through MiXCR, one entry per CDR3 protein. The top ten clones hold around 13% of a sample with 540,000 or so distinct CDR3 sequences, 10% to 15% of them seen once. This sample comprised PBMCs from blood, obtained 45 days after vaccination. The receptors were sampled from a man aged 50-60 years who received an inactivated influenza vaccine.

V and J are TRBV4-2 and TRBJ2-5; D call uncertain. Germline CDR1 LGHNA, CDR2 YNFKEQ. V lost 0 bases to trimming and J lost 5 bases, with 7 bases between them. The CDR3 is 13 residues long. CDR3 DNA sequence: TGTGCCAGCAGCCAAGAAAGACGGGAGACCCAGTACTTC. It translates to CASSQERRETQYF.

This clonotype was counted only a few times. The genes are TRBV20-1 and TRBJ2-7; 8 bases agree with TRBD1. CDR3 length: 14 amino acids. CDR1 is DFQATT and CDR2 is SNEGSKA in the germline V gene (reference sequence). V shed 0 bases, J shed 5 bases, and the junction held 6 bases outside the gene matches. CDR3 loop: CSARDRNRGNEQYF. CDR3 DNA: TGCAGTGCTAGAGATCGGAACAGGGGGAACGAGCAGTACTTC.

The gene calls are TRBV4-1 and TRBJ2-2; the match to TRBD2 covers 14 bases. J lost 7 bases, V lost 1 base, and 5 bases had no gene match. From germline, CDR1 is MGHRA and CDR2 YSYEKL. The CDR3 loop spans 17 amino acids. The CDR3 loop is CASSQGGTSGSNGELFF. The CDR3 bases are TGCGCCAGCAGCCAAGGAGGGACTAGCGGGAGCAACGGGGAGCTGTTTTTT.

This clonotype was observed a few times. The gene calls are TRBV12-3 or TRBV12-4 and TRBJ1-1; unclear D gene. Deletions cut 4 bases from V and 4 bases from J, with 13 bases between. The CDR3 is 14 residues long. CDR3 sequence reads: CASSSNRRVTEAFF. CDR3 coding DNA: TGTGCCAGCAGTTCCAATAGGAGGGTCACTGAAGCTTTCTTT.

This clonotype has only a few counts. The CDR3: CASSLYTQSSYNEQFF. The CDR3 DNA reads TGTGCCAGCAGTCTCTATACTCAGAGCTCCTACAATGAGCAGTTCTTC. V usage is TRBV6-1 and J usage is TRBJ2-1; D is unresolved. There are 16 residues in the CDR3. Trimming cost V 5 bases and J 0 bases, with 14 bases left between them. In germline, CDR1 is MNHNS, CDR2 SASEGT.

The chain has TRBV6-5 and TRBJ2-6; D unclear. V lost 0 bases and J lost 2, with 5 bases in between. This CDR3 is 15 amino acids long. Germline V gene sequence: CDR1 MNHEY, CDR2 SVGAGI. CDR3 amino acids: CASSYSLAGANVLTF. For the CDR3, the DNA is TGTGCCAGCAGTTACTCGTTGGCTGGGGCCAACGTCCTGACTTTC.

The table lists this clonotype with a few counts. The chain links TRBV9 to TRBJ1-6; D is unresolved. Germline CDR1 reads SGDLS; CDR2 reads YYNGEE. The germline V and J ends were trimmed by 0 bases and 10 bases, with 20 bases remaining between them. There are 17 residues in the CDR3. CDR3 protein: CASSVESIPGLGSPLHF. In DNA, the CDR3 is TGTGCCAGCAGCGTAGAATCTATCCCAGGTCTGGGCTCACCCCTCCACTTT.

The CDR3 reads CASSLGSGLNHEQYF. The CDR3, as DNA: TGCGCCAGCAGCTTGGGCTCAGGGCTTAACCACGAGCAGTACTTC. The chain uses TRBV5-1 and TRBJ2-7, with D possibly matching TRBD1 (5 bases). Germline lookup yields CDR1 SGHRS and CDR2 YFSETQ. V was pared by 0 bases and J by 5 bases, with 15 bases between. The CDR3 extends over 15 amino acids.

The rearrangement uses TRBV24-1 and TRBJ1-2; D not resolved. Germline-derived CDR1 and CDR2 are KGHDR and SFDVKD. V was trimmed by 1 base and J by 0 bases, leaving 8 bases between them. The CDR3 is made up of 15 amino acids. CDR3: CATSDLPLANYGYTF. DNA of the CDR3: TGTGCCACCAGTGATTTACCTTTGGCTAACTATGGCTACACCTTC.

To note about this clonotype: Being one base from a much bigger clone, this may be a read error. The CDR3 nucleotides read TGTGCCAGCAGCTTACCTAGCGGGAACTACAATGAGCAGTTCTTC. Amino acids: CASSLPSGNYNEQFF. The chain has TRBV5-5 and TRBJ2-1; 9 positions match TRBD2. The CDR3 length is 15 residues. The germline V gene has CDR1 SGHKS and CDR2 YYEKEE (reference sequence). V trimming: 2 bases; J trimming: 3 bases; junction bases outside the gene matches: 3.

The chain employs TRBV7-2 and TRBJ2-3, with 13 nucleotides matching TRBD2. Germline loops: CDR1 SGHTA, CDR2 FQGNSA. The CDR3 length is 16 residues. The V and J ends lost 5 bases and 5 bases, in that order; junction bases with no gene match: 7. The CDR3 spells CASSELAGGLIDTQYF. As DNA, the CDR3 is TGTGCCAGCAGCGAACTAGCGGGGGGGCTAATAGATACGCAGTATTTT. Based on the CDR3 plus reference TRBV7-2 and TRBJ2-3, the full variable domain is GAGVSQSPSNKVTEKGKDVELRCDPISGHTALYWYRQSLGQGLEFLIYFQGNSAPDKSGLPSDRFSAERTGGSVSTLTIQRTQQEDSAVYLCASSELAGGLIDTQYFGPGTRLTVL.

The CDR3 nucleotides read TGCGCCAGCAGCCAAGATCTTCAAGGGAAGTCGGGCTACACCTTC. It specifies CASSQDLQGKSGYTF. This chain uses TRBV4-3 with TRBJ1-2; no reliable D call. Germline CDR1 LGHNA, CDR2 YSLEER. This CDR3 region has 15 residues. Trimming shortened V by 0 bases and J by 8 bases, and 16 bases separated the two germline ends.

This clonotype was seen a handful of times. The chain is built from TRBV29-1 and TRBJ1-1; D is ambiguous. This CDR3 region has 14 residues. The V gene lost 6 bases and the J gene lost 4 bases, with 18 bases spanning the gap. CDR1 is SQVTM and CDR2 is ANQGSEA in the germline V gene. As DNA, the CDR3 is TGCAGCGTGCGAACTAGGCTGGCGGGCACTGAAGCTTTCTTT. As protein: CSVRTRLAGTEAFF.

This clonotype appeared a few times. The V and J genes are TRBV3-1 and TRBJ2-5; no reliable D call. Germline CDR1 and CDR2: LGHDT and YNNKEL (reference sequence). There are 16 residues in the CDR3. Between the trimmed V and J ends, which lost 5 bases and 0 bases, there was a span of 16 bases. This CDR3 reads CASSATVDGNQETQYF. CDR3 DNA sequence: TGTGCCAGCAGCGCCACCGTTGATGGTAACCAAGAGACCCAGTACTTC.

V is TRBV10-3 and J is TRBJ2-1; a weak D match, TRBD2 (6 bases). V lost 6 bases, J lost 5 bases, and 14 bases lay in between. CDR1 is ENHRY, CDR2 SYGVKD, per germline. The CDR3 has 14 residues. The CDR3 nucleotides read TGTGCCATCAGCCCTGCGCGGGGTAACAATGAGCAGTTCTTC. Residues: CAISPARGNNEQFF.

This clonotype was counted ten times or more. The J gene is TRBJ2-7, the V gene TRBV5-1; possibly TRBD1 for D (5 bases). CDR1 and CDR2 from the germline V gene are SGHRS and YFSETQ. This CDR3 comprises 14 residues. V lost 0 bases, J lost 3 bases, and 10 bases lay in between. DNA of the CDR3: TGCGCCAGCAGCTTGGAACAGGAGAGCTACGAGCAGTACTTC. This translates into CASSLEQESYEQYF.

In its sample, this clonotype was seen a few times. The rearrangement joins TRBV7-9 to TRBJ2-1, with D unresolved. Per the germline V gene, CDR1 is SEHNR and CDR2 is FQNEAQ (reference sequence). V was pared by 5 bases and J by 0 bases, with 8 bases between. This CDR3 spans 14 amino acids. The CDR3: CASSEVPSYNEQFF. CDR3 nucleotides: TGTGCCAGCAGCGAAGTACCCTCCTACAATGAGCAGTTCTTC.

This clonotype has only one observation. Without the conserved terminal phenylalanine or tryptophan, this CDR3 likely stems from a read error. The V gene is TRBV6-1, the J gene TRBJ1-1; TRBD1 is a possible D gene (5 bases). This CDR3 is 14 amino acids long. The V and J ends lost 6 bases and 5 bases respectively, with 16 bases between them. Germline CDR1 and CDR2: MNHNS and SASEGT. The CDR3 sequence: CASRENQGGTEAFL. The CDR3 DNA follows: TGTGCCAGCAGGGAAAATCAGGGAGGGACTGAAGCTTTCTTA.

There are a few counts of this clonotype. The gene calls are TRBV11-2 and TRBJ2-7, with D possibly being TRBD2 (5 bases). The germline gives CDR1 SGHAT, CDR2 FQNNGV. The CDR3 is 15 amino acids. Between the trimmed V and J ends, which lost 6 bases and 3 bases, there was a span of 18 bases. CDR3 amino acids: CASRPTAPGIYEQYF. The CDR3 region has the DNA TGTGCCAGCAGGCCGACGGCCCCCGGGATCTACGAGCAGTACTTC.

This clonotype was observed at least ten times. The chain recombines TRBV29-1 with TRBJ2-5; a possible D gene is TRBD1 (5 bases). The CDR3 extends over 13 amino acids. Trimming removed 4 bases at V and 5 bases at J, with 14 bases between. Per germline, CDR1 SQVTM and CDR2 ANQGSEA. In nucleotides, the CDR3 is TGCAGCGTTGGTCTGACAGCCCGGGAGACCCAGTACTTC. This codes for CSVGLTARETQYF. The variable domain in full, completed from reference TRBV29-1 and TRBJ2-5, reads SAVISQKPSRDICQRGTSLTIQCQVDSQVTMMFWYRQQPGQSLTLIATANQGSEATYESGFVIDKFPISRPNLTFSTLTVSNMSPEDSSIYLCSVGLTARETQYFGPGTRLLVL.